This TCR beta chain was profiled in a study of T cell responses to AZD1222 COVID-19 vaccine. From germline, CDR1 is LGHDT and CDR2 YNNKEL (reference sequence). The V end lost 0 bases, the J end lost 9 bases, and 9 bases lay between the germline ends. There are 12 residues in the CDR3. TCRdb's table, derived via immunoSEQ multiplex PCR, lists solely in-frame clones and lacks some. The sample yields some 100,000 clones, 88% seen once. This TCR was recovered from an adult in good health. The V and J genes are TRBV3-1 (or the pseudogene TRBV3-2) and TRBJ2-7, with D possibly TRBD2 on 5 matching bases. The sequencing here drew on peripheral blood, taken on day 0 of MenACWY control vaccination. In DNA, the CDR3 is TGTGCCAGCAGCCAAGAAACGGGGTTGCAGTACTTC. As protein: CASSQETGLQYF.